This TCR beta chain was recorded in a study of CD8+ T cells in alopecia areata. CDR1 and CDR2 (germline): GTSNPN, SVGIG (reference sequence). The CDR3 length is 14 residues. With regard to this clone: A junction end diverges from the germline sequence, so it may reflect a read error.

Following extraction, RNA underwent reverse transcription to cDNA, which served as the sequencing template. Assay: immunoSEQ multiplex PCR; the TCRdb copy retains only in-frame clones and omits some. The data hold some 200,000 clones, with 59% observed a single time. The rearrangement joins TRBV30 to TRBJ1-5; TRBD1 matches 8 bases. The starting material was CD4+ T cells sorted from blood, obtained at week 0. This receptor was taken from a human donor with alopecia areata. CDR3 protein: CAWTQGVGNQPQHF. CDR3 coding DNA: TGTGCCTGGACACAGGGGGTCGGCAATCAACCCCAGCATTTT.